A selection of T cell receptor beta chains follows, all from one sample in a study of Ad26.COV2.S vaccination and SARS-CoV-2 variants. This table comes from immunoSEQ multiplex PCR, and its TCRdb copy is limited to in-frame clones, with some not included. The sample records 300,000 to 400,000 clones, 86% being singletons. Source: peripheral blood, taken in a trial of Ad26.COV2.S vaccine versus placebo. These receptors were taken from a person between 18 and 60 years old who received the Ad26.COV2.S COVID-19 vaccine or a placebo. Each CDR3 is given with its conserved first and last residue. The D gene is left open where the match is weak. Clone sizes are given selectively: once, few, many, or a class where the clone is expanded.

V: TRBV7-4; J: TRBJ2-1; D: NA; size: once; DNA: TGTGCCAACGGTCCCTTTTTCCCGGGCTCCTACAATGAGCAGTTCTTC; CDR3: CANGPFFPGSYNEQFF
V: TRBV6-6; J: TRBJ2-7; D: NA; size: NA; DNA: TGTGCCAGCAGGTCGGGGTTCTACGAGCAGTACTTC; CDR3: CASRSGFYEQYF
V: TRBV25-1; J: TRBJ2-3; D: NA; size: NA; DNA: TGTGCCAGCACCCGCCAGGGGACAGATACGCAGTATTTT; CDR3: CASTRQGTDTQYF
V: TRBV9; J: TRBJ1-3; D: NA; size: NA; DNA: TGTGCCAGCAGGGGGGCCGCTGGAAACACCATATATTTT; CDR3: CASRGAAGNTIYF
V: TRBV11-2; J: TRBJ2-7; D: NA; size: NA; DNA: TGTGCCAGCAGCCTCTCAGAAGGGGCGACCTACGAGCAGTACTTC; CDR3: CASSLSEGATYEQYF
V: TRBV5-4; J: TRBJ2-5; D: NA; size: few; DNA: TGTGCCAGCAGCTTAAACAGGGAAGAGACCCAGTACTTC; CDR3: CASSLNREETQYF
V: TRBV5-6; J: TRBJ1-2; D: NA; size: NA; DNA: TGTGCCAGCAGCTTGGCCGGGGAAGGGGCGAACTATGGCTACACCTTC; CDR3: CASSLAGEGANYGYTF
V: TRBV9; J: TRBJ2-3; D: NA; size: NA; DNA: TGTGCCAGCAGCGAAAGGGTCCCTTCGGATACGCAGTATTTT; CDR3: CASSERVPSDTQYF
V: TRBV11-2; J: TRBJ1-3; D: NA; size: NA; DNA: TGTGCCAGCAGCTTAGCGGGAAACACCATATATTTT; CDR3: CASSLAGNTIYF
V: TRBV6-5; J: TRBJ1-2; D: TRBD1; size: NA; DNA: TGTGCCAGCAGTTATCGGGACAGGGGTAGCTATGGCTACACCTTC; CDR3: CASSYRDRGSYGYTF
V: TRBV3-1/TRBV3-2; J: TRBJ2-5; D: TRBD2; size: NA; DNA: TGTGCCACCTACTTTTGGGCGGGGGGGGCGGAGACCCAGTACTTC; CDR3: CATYFWAGGAETQYF
V: TRBV5-6; J: TRBJ2-7; D: NA; size: NA; DNA: TGTGCCAGCAGCCAAAGACGGCCGTCAACCGAGCAGTACTTC; CDR3: CASSQRRPSTEQYF
V: TRBV4-1; J: TRBJ2-1; D: TRBD2; size: NA; DNA: TGCGCCAGCAGCCAACGGATCCTAGCAGTGTCTAGCGGGGGGGCCCCCTACAATGAGCAGTTCTTC; CDR3: CASSQRILAVSSGGAPYNEQFF
V: TRBV29-1; J: TRBJ1-1; D: NA; size: NA; DNA: TGCAGCGTTGAAAGGGTTTGGGGGGGAACTGAAGCTTTCTTT; CDR3: CSVERVWGGTEAFF
V: TRBV9; J: TRBJ2-1; D: NA; size: NA; DNA: TGTGCCAGCAGCGTAGAGTCAGGGCATATGACCCTAGAGCAGTTCTTC; CDR3: CASSVESGHMTLEQFF
V: TRBV6-5; J: TRBJ1-2; D: NA; size: NA; DNA: TGTGCCAGCAACCGACACCTAACCTATGGCTACACCTTC; CDR3: CASNRHLTYGYTF
V: TRBV7-6; J: TRBJ2-1; D: TRBD2; size: NA; DNA: TGTGCCAGCAGCCCCGGACTAGCGGGGGGTGAGCAGTTCTTC; CDR3: CASSPGLAGGEQFF
V: TRBV27; J: TRBJ2-3; D: NA; size: NA; DNA: TGTGCCAGCAGGACGAGAAGTAACCGCGGGGATACGCAGTATTTT; CDR3: CASRTRSNRGDTQYF